This T cell receptor (beta chain) was found in a study of cytomegalovirus exposure and HLA in healthy donors. The CDR3 runs 14 residues. The V gene's germline CDR1 is MNHEY and CDR2 SVGAGI. V shed 2 bases and J shed 0 bases, with 7 bases lying between them. Use of 60 Vbeta and 13 Jbeta primers characterized the PCR. Assay used: immunoSEQ multiplex PCR; TCRdb lists only in-frame clones, some missing. The profile shows roughly 100,000 clones, approximately 73% of them singletons. Whole-study findings and limits: Later analysis reportedly placed an Asian-associated ancestry cluster below the roughly 690-donor mean in N-insertions. The authors enumerated 180 or so TCR beta chains as linked to cytomegalovirus. Later analysis suggested most CMV-associated TCR beta chains were HLA-restricted. In a later analysis, DRB1 alleles had the most associated TCRs; HLA-C alleles the fewest.

About this clone: What it binds is not known.

This clonotype was sampled from a woman in her late teens or twenties in good health and CMV-seropositive. Sequenced material: PBMCs. The chain combines TRBV6-5 with TRBJ1-1; D perhaps matches TRBD1 (5 bases). CDR3 region: CASSYEDMNTEAFF. The CDR3, as DNA: TGTGCCAGCAGTTACGAGGACATGAACACTGAAGCTTTCTTT.